The 12 T cell receptor beta chains given below trace back to one sample, sequenced in a study of T cells in Graves' hyperthyroidism and ophthalmopathy. Amplified regions were TCR beta CDR3 sequences from RNA transcripts. First-round RT-PCR of the TCR CDR3 relied on the HTBI primer set. MiXCR, applied by TCRdb to the multiplex PCR reads, yields one record per CDR3 protein. The sample has nearly 750,000 distinct CDR3 sequences, just over 35% seen once. Sequencing input: blood. The receptor set was obtained from a woman aged 40 to 49 with Graves' hyperthyroidism.

This clonotype has more than one count but fewer than ten. This chain joins TRBV19 and TRBJ1-4; no reliable D call. The CDR3 covers 14 residues. V gave up 3 bases and J gave up 3 bases, with 8 bases separating them. Germline V gene data show CDR1 as LNHDA and CDR2 as SQIVND (reference sequence). The CDR3 DNA reads as TGTGCCAGTAGTATCCCCGGGCCTAATGAAAAACTGTTTTTT. This sequence encodes CASSIPGPNEKLFF.

This clonotype was counted at least ten times. The rearrangement joins TRBV11-2 to TRBJ1-4; perhaps TRBD1 as D (6 bases). The CDR3 is 15 residues long. The germline gives CDR1 SGHAT, CDR2 FQNNGV. V lost 5 bases to trimming and J lost 5 bases, with 15 bases between them. The CDR3 region has the DNA TGTGCCAGCAGCGACAGGACGGCTGCAAATGAAAAACTGTTTTTT. Its protein is CASSDRTAANEKLFF.

This clonotype has at least ten counts. The chain links TRBV29-1 to TRBJ1-1; 10 bases match TRBD1. Germline lookup yields CDR1 SQVTM and CDR2 ANQGSEA. The CDR3 extends over 13 amino acids. J lost 7 bases, V lost 6 bases, and 8 bases had no gene match. CDR3 region: CSVRDRGTGEAFF. CDR3 bases: TGCAGCGTGAGGGACAGGGGAACAGGTGAAGCTTTCTTT. The whole variable domain, remainder taken from reference TRBV29-1 and TRBJ1-1, is SAVISQKPSRDICQRGTSLTIQCQVDSQVTMMFWYRQQPGQSLTLIATANQGSEATYESGFVIDKFPISRPNLTFSTLTVSNMSPEDSSIYLCSVRDRGTGEAFFGQGTRLTVV.

Comment on this clonotype: A much larger clone sits a single nucleotide away, making a read error possible. The chain has TRBV11-2 and TRBJ1-1, with D unclear. V gave up 3 bases and J gave up 2 bases, with 10 bases separating them. The CDR3 totals 14 residues. The germline V gene encodes CDR1 SGHAT and CDR2 FQNNGV. CDR3 region: CASSFQLKNTEAFF. In DNA form, the CDR3 reads TGTGCCAGCAGCTTCCAGTTGAAAAACACTGAAGCTTTCTTT.

The rearrangement links TRBV7-9 to TRBJ1-2; D remains ambiguous. The CDR3 is made up of 17 amino acids. Germline V gives CDR1 SEHNR, CDR2 FQNEAQ (reference sequence). Deletions cut 5 bases from V and 1 base from J, with 20 bases between. CDR3: CASSQENRRLVNYGYTF. The CDR3 DNA sequence: TGTGCCAGCAGCCAAGAGAACAGACGACTAGTTAACTATGGCTACACCTTC.

This clonotype was seen only a few times. The chain carries TRBV7-2 and TRBJ2-7, with 7 bases matching TRBD2. The CDR3 spans 13 residues. V shed 8 bases, J shed 2 bases, and the junction held 6 bases outside the gene matches. Germline V gene sequence: CDR1 SGHTA, CDR2 FQGNSA. In DNA, the CDR3 is TGTGCCAGCTCGGAGCGGGGTGCCTACGAGCAGTACTTC. Translation: CASSERGAYEQYF.

The CDR3 DNA sequence: TGTGCCAGCAACGGGGGGGCCCGAACAGATACGCAGTATTTT. It encodes CASNGGARTDTQYF. This chain joins TRBV2 and TRBJ2-3, with 8 bases identical to TRBD2. Germline values: CDR1 SNHLY, CDR2 FYNNEI. This CDR3 has 14 amino acids. Trimming cost V 7 bases and J 3 bases; bases outside gene matches: 6.

This CDR3 reads CARRKVPHEQYF. CDR3 nucleotides: TGTGCCAGGAGGAAGGTCCCCCACGAGCAGTACTTC. This chain links TRBV2 with TRBJ2-7; D gene uncertain. There are 12 residues in the CDR3. The germline CDR1 and CDR2 sequences are SNHLY and FYNNEI. V shed 9 bases and J shed 5 bases, with 14 bases lying between them. Variable domain in full (rest from reference TRBV2 and TRBJ2-7): EPEVTQTPSHQVTQMGQEVILRCVPISNHLYFYWYRQILGQKVEFLVSFYNNEISEKSEIFDDQFSVERPDGSNFTLKIRSTKLEDSAMYFCARRKVPHEQYFGPGTRLTVT.

This clonotype was seen a few times. The chain carries TRBV20-1 and TRBJ1-2, with 12 bases aligning to TRBD1. This CDR3 is 17 amino acids long. Germline CDR1 and CDR2: DFQATT and SNEGSKA (reference sequence). The V and J ends lost 0 bases and 4 bases, in that order; junction bases with no gene match: 9. The chain's CDR3 is CSARDLGQGAVGYGYTF. In DNA form, the CDR3 reads TGCAGTGCTAGAGATCTGGGACAGGGGGCCGTCGGCTATGGCTACACCTTC.

This sequence joins TRBV19 and TRBJ1-5, with TRBD1 identical over 7 bases. CDR1 is LNHDA, CDR2 SQIVND, per germline (reference sequence). V lost 10 bases to trimming and J lost 0 bases; unmatched junction nucleotides: 15. The CDR3 contains 17 residues. The DNA for the CDR3 is TGTGCCACCAGGGGGGGAGCGGGGGTCGATAGCAATCAGCCCCAGCATTTT. Protein product: CATRGGAGVDSNQPQHF. Full variable domain (missing parts from reference TRBV19 and TRBJ1-5): DGGITQSPKYLFRKEGQNVTLSCEQNLNHDAMYWYRQDPGQGLRLIYYSQIVNDFQKGDIAEGYSVSREKKESFPLTVTSAQKNPTAFYLCATRGGAGVDSNQPQHFGDGTRLSIL.

This clonotype was recorded many times. The rearrangement joins TRBV7-3 to TRBJ1-1; perhaps TRBD1 as D (5 bases). V was trimmed by 5 bases and J by 9 bases, leaving 16 bases between them. Germline loops: CDR1 SGHTA, CDR2 FQGTGA. This CDR3 has 13 amino acids. This chain's CDR3 is CASSSRQTGQAFF. The CDR3 DNA follows: TGTGCCAGCAGCAGCCGACAGACCGGGCAAGCTTTCTTT.

This clonotype occurred a few times. The chain employs TRBV7-9 and TRBJ1-5; D unresolved. Germline CDR1 SEHNR, CDR2 FQNEAQ (reference sequence). Deletions cut 5 bases from V and 3 bases from J, with 5 bases between. CDR3 length: 12 residues. The CDR3 region has the DNA TGTGCCAGCAGCCCCATCAATCAGCCCCAGCATTTT. Amino acid sequence: CASSPINQPQHF.